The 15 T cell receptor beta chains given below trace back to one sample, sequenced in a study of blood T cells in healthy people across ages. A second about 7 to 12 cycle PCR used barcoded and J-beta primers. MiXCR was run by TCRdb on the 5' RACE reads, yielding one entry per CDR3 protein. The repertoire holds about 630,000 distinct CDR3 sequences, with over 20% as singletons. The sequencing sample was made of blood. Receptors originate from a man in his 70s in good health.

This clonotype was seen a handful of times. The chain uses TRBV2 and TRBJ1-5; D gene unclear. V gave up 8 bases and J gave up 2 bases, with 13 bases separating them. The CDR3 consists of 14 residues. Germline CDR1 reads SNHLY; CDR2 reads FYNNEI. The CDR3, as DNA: TGTGCCAGCTGTGGCGGGGTGGGCAATCAGCCCCAGCATTTT. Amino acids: CASCGGVGNQPQHF.

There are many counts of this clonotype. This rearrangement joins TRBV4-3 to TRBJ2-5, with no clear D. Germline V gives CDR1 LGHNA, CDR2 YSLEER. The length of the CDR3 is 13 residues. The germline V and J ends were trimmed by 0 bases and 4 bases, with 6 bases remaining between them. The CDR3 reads CASSQDYGETQYF. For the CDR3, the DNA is TGCGCCAGCAGCCAAGACTACGGAGAGACCCAGTACTTC.

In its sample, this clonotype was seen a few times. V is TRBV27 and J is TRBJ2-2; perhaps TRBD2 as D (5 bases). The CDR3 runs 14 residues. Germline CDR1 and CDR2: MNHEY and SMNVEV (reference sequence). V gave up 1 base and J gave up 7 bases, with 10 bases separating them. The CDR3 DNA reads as TGTGCCAGCAGTTTATTACGGGAAGGCGGGGAGCTGTTTTTT. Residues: CASSLLREGGELFF.

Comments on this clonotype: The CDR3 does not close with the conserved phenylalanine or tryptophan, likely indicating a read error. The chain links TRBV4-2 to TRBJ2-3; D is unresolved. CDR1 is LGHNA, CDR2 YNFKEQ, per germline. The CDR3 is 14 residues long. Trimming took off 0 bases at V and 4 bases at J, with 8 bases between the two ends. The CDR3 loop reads CASSQDTTPDTQYL. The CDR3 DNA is TGTGCCAGCAGCCAAGATACGACGCCAGATACGCAGTATCTT.

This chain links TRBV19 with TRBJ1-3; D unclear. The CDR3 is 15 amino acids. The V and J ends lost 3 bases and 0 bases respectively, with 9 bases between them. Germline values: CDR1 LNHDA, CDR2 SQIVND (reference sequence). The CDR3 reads CASSMKQNSGNTIYF. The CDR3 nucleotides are TGTGCCAGTAGTATGAAACAAAACTCTGGAAACACCATATATTTT.

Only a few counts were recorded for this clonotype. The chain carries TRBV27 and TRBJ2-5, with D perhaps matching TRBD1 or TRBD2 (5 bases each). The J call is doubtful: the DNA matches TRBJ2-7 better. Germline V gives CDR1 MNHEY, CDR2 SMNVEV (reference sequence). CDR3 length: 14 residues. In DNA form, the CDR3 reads TGTGCCAGCAGTTTATATCCGGGACCCTACGAGCAGTACTTC. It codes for CASSLYPGPYEQYF.

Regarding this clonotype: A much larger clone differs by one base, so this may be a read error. The CDR3 region has the DNA TGTGCCAGCGGCTACGGACTATCTTACAATGAGCAGTTCTTC. This encodes CASGYGLSYNEQFF. The chain links TRBV7-8 to TRBJ2-1; D is perhaps TRBD2 (6 bases). The CDR3 has 14 residues. Germline V CDR1 and CDR2: SGHVS, FQNEAQ. V was clipped by 8 bases and J by 4 bases, with 15 bases between them.

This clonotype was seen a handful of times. For the CDR3, the DNA is TGTGCCAGCAGCAGAGACAGGTTTGAAGCTTTCTTT. This encodes CASSRDRFEAFF. This chain connects TRBV6-5 to TRBJ1-1; D is perhaps TRBD1 (6 bases). The CDR3 loop spans 12 amino acids. Trimming took 6 bases from V and 7 from J, leaving 12 bases between them. Germline-derived CDR1 and CDR2 are MNHEY and SVGAGI.

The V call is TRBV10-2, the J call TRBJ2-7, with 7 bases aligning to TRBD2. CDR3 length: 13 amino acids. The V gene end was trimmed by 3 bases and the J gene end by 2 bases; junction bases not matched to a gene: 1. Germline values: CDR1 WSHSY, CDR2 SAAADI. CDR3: CASSEGLAYEQYF. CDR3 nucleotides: TGCGCCAGCAGTGAAGGACTAGCCTACGAGCAGTACTTC.

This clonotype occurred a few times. This CDR3 reads CSVPDPATNEKLFF. In DNA form, the CDR3 reads TGCAGCGTTCCCGACCCGGCAACTAATGAAAAACTGTTTTTT. V gene TRBV29-1 combines with J gene TRBJ1-4, with D hard to call. This CDR3 contains 14 residues. Germline assignment: CDR1 SQVTM and CDR2 ANQGSEA. Trimming shortened V by 5 bases and J by 0 bases, and 10 bases separated the two germline ends.

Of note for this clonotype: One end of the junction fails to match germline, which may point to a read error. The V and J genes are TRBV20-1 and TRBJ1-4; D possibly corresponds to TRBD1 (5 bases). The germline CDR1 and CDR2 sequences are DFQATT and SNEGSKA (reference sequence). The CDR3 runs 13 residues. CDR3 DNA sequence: TGCAGTGCTGCCCGGCCAGGGAGTGAAGAACTGTTTTTT. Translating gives CSAARPGSEELFF.

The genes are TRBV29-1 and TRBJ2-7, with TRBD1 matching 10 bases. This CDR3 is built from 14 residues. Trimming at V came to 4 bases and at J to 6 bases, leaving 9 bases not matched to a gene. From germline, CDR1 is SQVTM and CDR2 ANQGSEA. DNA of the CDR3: TGCAGCGTTGCTTCCGGGACAGGGGCCCGCGAGCAGTACTTC. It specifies CSVASGTGAREQYF.

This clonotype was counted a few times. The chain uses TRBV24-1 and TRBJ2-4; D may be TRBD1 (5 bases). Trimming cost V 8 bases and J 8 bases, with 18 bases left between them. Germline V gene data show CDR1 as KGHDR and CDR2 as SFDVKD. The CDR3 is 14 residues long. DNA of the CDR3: TGTGCCACCAACAGGCAGGTGAAAGGGTACATTCAGTACTTC. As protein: CATNRQVKGYIQYF.

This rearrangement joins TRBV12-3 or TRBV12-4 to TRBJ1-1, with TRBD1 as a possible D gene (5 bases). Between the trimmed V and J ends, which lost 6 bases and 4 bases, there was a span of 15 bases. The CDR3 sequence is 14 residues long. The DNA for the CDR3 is TGTGCCAGCAGAGTGGGTACGGGGGTCACTGAAGCTTTCTTT. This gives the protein CASRVGTGVTEAFF.

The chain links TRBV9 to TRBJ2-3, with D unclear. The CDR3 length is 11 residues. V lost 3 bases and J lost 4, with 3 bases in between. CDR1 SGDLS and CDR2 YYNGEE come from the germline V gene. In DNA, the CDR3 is TGTGCCAGCAGCGATCCAGATACGCAGTATTTT. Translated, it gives CASSDPDTQYF.